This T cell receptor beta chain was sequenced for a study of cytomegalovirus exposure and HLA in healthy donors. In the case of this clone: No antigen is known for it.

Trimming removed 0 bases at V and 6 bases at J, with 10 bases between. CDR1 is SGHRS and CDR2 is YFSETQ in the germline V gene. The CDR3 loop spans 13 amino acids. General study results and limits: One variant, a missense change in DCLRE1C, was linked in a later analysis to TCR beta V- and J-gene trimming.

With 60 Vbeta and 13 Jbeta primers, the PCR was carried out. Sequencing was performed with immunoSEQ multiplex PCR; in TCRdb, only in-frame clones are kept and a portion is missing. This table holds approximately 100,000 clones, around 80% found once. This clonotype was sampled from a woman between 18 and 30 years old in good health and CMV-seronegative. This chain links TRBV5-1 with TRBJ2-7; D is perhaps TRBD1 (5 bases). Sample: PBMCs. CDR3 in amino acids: CASSLAQGPEQYF. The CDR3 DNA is TGCGCCAGCAGCTTGGCCCAGGGCCCCGAGCAGTACTTC.